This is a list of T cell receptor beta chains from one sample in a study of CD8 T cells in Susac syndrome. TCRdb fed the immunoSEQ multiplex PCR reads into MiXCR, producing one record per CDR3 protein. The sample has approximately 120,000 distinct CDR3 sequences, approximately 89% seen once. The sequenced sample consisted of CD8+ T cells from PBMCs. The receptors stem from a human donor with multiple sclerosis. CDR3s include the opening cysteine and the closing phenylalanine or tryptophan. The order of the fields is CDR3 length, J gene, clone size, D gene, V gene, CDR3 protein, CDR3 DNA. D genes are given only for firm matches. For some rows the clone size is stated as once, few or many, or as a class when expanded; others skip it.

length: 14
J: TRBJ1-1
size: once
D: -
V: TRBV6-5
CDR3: CASSSYGGNTEAFF
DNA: TGTGCCAGCAGCAGTTACGGTGGGAACACTGAAGCTTTCTTT

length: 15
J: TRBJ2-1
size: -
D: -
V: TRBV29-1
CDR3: CSVVRGELSYNEQFF
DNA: TGCAGCGTTGTCAGGGGCGAGCTCTCCTACAATGAGCAGTTCTTC

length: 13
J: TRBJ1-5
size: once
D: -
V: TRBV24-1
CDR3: CATSEGPNQPQHF
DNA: TGTGCCACCAGTGAGGGACCTAATCAGCCCCAGCATTTT

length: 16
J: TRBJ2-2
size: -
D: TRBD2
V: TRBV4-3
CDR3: CASSQDLAGEAGELFF
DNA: TGCGCCAGCAGCCAAGATCTAGCGGGAGAGGCCGGGGAGCTGTTTTTT

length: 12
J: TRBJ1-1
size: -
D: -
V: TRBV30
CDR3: CAWEPGNTEAFF
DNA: TGTGCCTGGGAGCCGGGGAACACTGAAGCTTTCTTT

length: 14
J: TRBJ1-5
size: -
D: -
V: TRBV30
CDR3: CAWSGTVSNQPQHF
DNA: TGTGCCTGGAGTGGGACAGTGAGCAATCAGCCCCAGCATTTT

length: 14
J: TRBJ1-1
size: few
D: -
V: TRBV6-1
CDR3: CASSVGGGDTEAFF
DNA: TGTGCCAGCAGTGTAGGGGGTGGTGACACTGAAGCTTTCTTT

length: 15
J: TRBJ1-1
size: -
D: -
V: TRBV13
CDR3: CASSPTLGEWTEAFF
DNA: TGTGCCAGCAGCCCCACCTTGGGGGAATGGACTGAAGCTTTCTTT

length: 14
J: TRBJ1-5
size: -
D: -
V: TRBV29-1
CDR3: CSVGGGRSDQPQHF
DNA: TGCAGCGTTGGGGGGGGGAGGTCGGACCAGCCCCAGCATTTT

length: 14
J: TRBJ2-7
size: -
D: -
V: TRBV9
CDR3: CASSVGGEGYEQYF
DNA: TGTGCCAGCAGCGTAGGAGGAGAGGGCTACGAGCAGTACTTC

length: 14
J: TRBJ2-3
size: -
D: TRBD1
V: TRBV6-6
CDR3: CASSPTGHTDTQYF
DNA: TGTGCCAGCAGCCCGACAGGGCACACAGATACGCAGTATTTT

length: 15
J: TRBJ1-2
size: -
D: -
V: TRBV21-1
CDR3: CASSPQDSSNYGYTF
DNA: TGTGCCAGCAGCCCGCAGGACAGCTCTAACTATGGCTACACCTTC

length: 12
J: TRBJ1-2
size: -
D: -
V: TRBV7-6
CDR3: CASSLDTYGYTF
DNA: TGTGCCAGCAGCTTAGATACCTATGGCTACACCTTC

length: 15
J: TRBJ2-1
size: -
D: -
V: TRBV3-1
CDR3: CASSQKAAYYNEQFF
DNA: TGTGCCAGCAGCCAAAAAGCGGCCTACTACAATGAGCAGTTCTTC

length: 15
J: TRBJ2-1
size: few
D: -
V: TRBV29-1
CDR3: CSVEDLAGTYNEQFF
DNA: TGCAGCGTTGAAGATCTGGCGGGGACGTACAATGAGCAGTTCTTC

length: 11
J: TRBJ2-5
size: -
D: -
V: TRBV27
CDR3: CASSWAGHQYF
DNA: TGTGCCAGCAGTTGGGCGGGCCACCAGTACTTC

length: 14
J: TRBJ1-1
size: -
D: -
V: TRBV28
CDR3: CASTWTEGNTEAFF
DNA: TGTGCCAGCACCTGGACAGAAGGGAACACTGAAGCTTTCTTT

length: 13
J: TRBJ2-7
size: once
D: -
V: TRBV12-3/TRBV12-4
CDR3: CASSLHRAYEQYF
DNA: TGTGCCAGCAGTTTACACAGGGCGTACGAGCAGTACTTC

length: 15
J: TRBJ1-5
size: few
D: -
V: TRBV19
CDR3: CASSIVFGRDQPQHF
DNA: TGTGCCAGTAGTATAGTATTCGGGCGGGATCAGCCCCAGCATTTT

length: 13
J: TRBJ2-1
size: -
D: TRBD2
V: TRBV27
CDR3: CASSFASGYEQFF
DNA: TGTGCCAGCAGTTTTGCTAGCGGGTATGAGCAGTTCTTC

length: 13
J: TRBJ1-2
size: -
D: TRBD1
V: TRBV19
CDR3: CASSMGTVDGYTF
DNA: TGTGCCAGTAGTATGGGGACAGTCGACGGCTACACCTTC

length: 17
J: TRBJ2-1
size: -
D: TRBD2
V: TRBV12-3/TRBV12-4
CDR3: CASSWRGLAGVSNEQFF
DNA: TGTGCCAGCAGCTGGAGGGGACTAGCGGGAGTGTCGAATGAGCAGTTCTTC

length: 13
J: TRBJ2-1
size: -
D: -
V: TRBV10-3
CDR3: CAISDPDSLGQFF
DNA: TGTGCCATCAGTGACCCGGACAGCCTGGGTCAGTTCTTC

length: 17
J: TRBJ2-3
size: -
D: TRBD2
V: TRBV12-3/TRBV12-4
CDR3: CASSPLGGYSYTDTQYF
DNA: TGTGCCAGCAGTCCCCTCGGGGGGTACTCGTACACAGATACGCAGTATTTT

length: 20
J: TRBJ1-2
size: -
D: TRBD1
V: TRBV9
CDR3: CASSTQLETGGTSMLRGYTF
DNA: TGTGCCAGCAGCACCCAGCTAGAGACAGGGGGAACCTCTATGCTGCGGGGCTACACCTTC

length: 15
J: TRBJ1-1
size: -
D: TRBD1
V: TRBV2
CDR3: CASRQTGTANTEAFF
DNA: TGTGCCAGCAGACAAACCGGGACAGCGAACACTGAAGCTTTCTTT

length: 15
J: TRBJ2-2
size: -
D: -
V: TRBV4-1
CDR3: CASSQLRVNTGELFF
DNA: TGCGCCAGCAGCCAGCTACGGGTGAACACCGGGGAGCTGTTTTTT

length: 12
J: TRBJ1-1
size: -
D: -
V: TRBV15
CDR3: CATSGVHTEAFF
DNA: TGTGCCACCAGCGGAGTCCACACTGAAGCTTTCTTT

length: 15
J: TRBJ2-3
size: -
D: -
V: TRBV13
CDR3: CASSFVTGPSDTQYF
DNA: TGTGCCAGCAGCTTTGTAACGGGGCCATCAGATACGCAGTATTTT

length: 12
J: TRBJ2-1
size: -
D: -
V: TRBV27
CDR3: CASSYSVHEQFF
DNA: TGTGCCAGCAGTTATAGCGTCCATGAGCAGTTCTTC

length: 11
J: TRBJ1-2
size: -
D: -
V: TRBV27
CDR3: CASSSGLGYTF
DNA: TGTGCCAGCAGTTCGGGACTCGGCTACACCTTC

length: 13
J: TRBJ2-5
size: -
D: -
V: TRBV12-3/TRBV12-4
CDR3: CASTERGEETQYF
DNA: TGTGCCAGCACCGAGAGGGGGGAAGAGACCCAGTACTTC

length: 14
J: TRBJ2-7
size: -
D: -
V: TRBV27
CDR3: CASGARGFIYEQYF
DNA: TGTGCCAGCGGGGCCAGGGGCTTCATCTACGAGCAGTACTTC

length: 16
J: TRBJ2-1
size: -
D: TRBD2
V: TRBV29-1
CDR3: CSVEDPEREIHNEQFF
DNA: TGCAGCGTTGAAGATCCTGAGCGGGAGATCCACAATGAGCAGTTCTTC

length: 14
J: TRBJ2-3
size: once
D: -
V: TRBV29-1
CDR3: CSVEDRGNTDTQYF
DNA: TGCAGCGTTGAAGATAGGGGAAACACAGATACGCAGTATTTT

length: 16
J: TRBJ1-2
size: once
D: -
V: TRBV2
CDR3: CASSERFTGLGYGYTF
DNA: TGTGCCAGCAGTGAGCGTTTTACAGGGTTGGGGTATGGCTACACCTTC

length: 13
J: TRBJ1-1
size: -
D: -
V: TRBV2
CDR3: CASSEGQHTEAFF
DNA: TGTGCCAGCAGCGAGGGACAACACACTGAAGCTTTCTTT

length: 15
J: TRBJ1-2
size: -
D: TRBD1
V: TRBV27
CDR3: CASRYTGTGLNGYTF
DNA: TGTGCCAGCAGGTACACCGGGACAGGGCTTAATGGCTACACCTTC

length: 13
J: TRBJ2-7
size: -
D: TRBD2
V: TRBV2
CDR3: CASRPSGSNEQYF
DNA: TGTGCCAGCAGGCCTAGCGGGAGTAACGAGCAGTACTTC

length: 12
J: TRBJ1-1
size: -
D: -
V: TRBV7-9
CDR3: CASTLGGGEAFF
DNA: TGTGCCAGCACCCTGGGGGGGGGAGAAGCTTTCTTT

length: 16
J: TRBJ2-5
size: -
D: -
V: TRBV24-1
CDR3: CATSDAQRNAQETQYF
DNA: TGTGCCACCAGTGACGCACAGCGGAACGCCCAAGAGACCCAGTACTTC

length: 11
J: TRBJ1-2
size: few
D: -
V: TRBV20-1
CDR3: CSASTEYGYTF
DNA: TGCAGTGCTAGTACCGAATATGGCTACACCTTC

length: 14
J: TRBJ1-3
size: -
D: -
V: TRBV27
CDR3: CASSFLGSGNTIYF
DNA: TGTGCCAGCAGTTTTCTGGGCTCTGGAAACACCATATATTTT

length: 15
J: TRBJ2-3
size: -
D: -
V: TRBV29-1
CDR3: CSVEGDTSGGDTQYF
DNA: TGCAGCGTTGAGGGGGACACCTCGGGAGGAGATACGCAGTATTTT